The 23 T cell receptor beta chains in this list originate from one sample, sequenced in a study of T-cell memory formation after mild COVID-19. In TCRdb, the 5' RACE reads were re-called with MiXCR into one record per CDR3 protein. The sample contains approximately 560,000 distinct CDR3 sequences, around 16% of which appear only once. Specimen: PBMCs or a T cell subset sorted from them (not recorded which). These receptors all stem from an adult woman who had mild COVID-19 (a few samples of this study predate the infection). Cell type and time point are not known.

The rearrangement joins TRBV24-1 to TRBJ2-3, with D perhaps TRBD2 (5 bases). Germline V gene data show CDR1 as KGHDR and CDR2 as SFDVKD. This CDR3 is built from 17 residues. Trimming cost V 4 bases and J 1 base, with 17 bases left between them. CDR3 residues: CATSDPEVPRGTDTQYF. DNA for the CDR3: TGTGCCACCAGTGACCCGGAGGTTCCCCGAGGCACAGATACGCAGTATTTT.

This clonotype was seen a handful of times. V is TRBV4-1 and J is TRBJ2-7, with D possibly being TRBD2 (6 bases). CDR1 is MGHRA, CDR2 YSYEKL, per germline. This CDR3 is 20 amino acids long. The germline V and J ends were trimmed by 0 bases and 1 base, with 25 bases remaining between them. CDR3 sequence (DNA): TGCGCCAGCAGCCAAGATCTAGGGAGAGGGAGGCGGGGACTTTCCTACGAGCAGTACTTC. This encodes CASSQDLGRGRRGLSYEQYF.

This clonotype has just a few counts. This chain links TRBV5-1 with TRBJ1-3, with D unresolved. CDR3 length: 15 amino acids. Trimming took 0 bases from V and 2 from J, leaving 9 bases between them. The germline gives CDR1 SGHRS, CDR2 YFSETQ. CDR3 sequence: CASSLARTAGNTIYF. In nucleotides, the CDR3 is TGCGCCAGCAGCTTGGCCCGGACGGCTGGAAACACCATATATTTT.

This clonotype occurred a few times. V and J are TRBV24-1 and TRBJ2-2, with 9 bases that match TRBD1. Germline-derived CDR1 and CDR2 are KGHDR and SFDVKD. This CDR3 is built from 14 residues. V gave up 8 bases and J gave up 4 bases; unmatched junction bases: 4. DNA of the CDR3: TGTGCCACCATGGGGACAGGGACCACCGGGGAGCTGTTTTTT. Protein product: CATMGTGTTGELFF.

The V gene is TRBV20-1, the J gene TRBJ1-1, with D uncertain. The germline CDR1 and CDR2 sequences are DFQATT and SNEGSKA (reference sequence). The V and J ends lost 0 bases and 1 base respectively, with 9 bases between them. This CDR3 contains 14 residues. CDR3 region: CSARDRTWNTEAFF. The CDR3 DNA is TGCAGTGCTAGAGATCGGACCTGGAACACTGAAGCTTTCTTT.

This clonotype was picked up a small number of times. The gene calls are TRBV2 and TRBJ1-1; D is unresolved. The germline V gene has CDR1 SNHLY and CDR2 FYNNEI. This CDR3 is 13 amino acids long. Between the trimmed V and J ends, which lost 2 bases and 7 bases, there was a span of 11 bases. The CDR3 loop reads CASSEIRQYEAFF. The CDR3, as DNA: TGTGCCAGCAGTGAAATCCGGCAGTATGAAGCTTTCTTT.

J is TRBJ2-7 and V is TRBV5-1; D is possibly TRBD2 (7 bases). This CDR3 is built from 16 residues. Germline assignment: CDR1 SGHRS and CDR2 YFSETQ. V was cut by 0 bases and J by 0 bases, with 13 bases left in between. Written as DNA, the CDR3 is TGCGCCAGCAGCTTGGACGGCGGGGGCACCTCCTACGAGCAGTACTTC. This sequence encodes CASSLDGGGTSYEQYF.

This rearrangement joins TRBV9 to TRBJ1-1, with D unclear. The V gene lost 0 bases and the J gene lost 6 bases, with 12 bases spanning the gap. Germline-derived CDR1 and CDR2 are SGDLS and YYNGEE. This CDR3 is built from 14 residues. CDR3 amino acids: CASSVDWVFSEAFF. As DNA, the CDR3 is TGTGCCAGCAGCGTAGATTGGGTATTCTCTGAAGCTTTCTTT.

This chain connects TRBV29-1 to TRBJ2-4, with 8 bases aligning to TRBD1. The CDR3 covers 14 residues. J lost 2 bases, V lost 6 bases, and 6 bases had no gene match. Germline CDR1 reads SQVTM; CDR2 reads ANQGSEA. DNA for the CDR3: TGCAGCGTGGACGGACAGGGCCCCAAAAACATTCAGTACTTC. This encodes CSVDGQGPKNIQYF.

The CDR3 nucleotides read TGTGCCAGCAGGGGACAGGGGCGGGACGGGGAGCTGTTTTTT. It translates to CASRGQGRDGELFF. The chain joins TRBV27 to TRBJ2-2; 10 nucleotides match TRBD1. Germline CDR1 reads MNHEY; CDR2 reads SMNVEV (reference sequence). The ends lost 6 bases at V and 7 bases at J; junction bases unmatched: 5. This CDR3 contains 14 residues.

The J gene is TRBJ2-3, the V gene TRBV4-2; D may be TRBD2 (6 bases). Germline CDR1 reads LGHNA; CDR2 reads YNFKEQ. Trimming stripped 0 bases from V and 2 bases from J, with 12 bases between. The CDR3 loop spans 16 amino acids. The CDR3 sequence is CASSQDLGTATDTQYF. The CDR3, as DNA: TGTGCCAGCAGCCAAGATTTGGGGACTGCCACAGATACGCAGTATTTT.

The chain joins TRBV7-9 to TRBJ2-2; D is undetermined. This CDR3 contains 14 residues. V lost 5 bases and J lost 4, with 11 bases in between. Germline-derived CDR1 and CDR2 are SEHNR and FQNEAQ (reference sequence). The CDR3 region is CASSPDISTGELFF. The CDR3 DNA is TGTGCCAGCAGCCCCGACATATCCACCGGGGAGCTGTTTTTT. The whole variable domain, filled in from reference TRBV7-9 and TRBJ2-2, reads DTGVSQNPRHKITKRGQNVTFRCDPISEHNRLYWYRQTLGQGPEFLTYFQNEAQLEKSRLLSDRFSAERPKGSFSTLEIQRTEQGDSAMYLCASSPDISTGELFFGEGSRLTVL.

This clonotype was observed a few times. This sequence joins TRBV4-3 and TRBJ2-7; no firm D call. Trimming took off 0 bases at V and 3 bases at J, with 9 bases between the two ends. Looked up from germline, CDR1 is LGHNA and CDR2 is YSLEER. The CDR3 is made up of 14 amino acids. For the CDR3, the DNA is TGCGCCAGCAGCCAAGATGTGGTAGACTACGAGCAGTACTTC. This translates into CASSQDVVDYEQYF.

This clonotype has only a few counts. The V call is TRBV7-8, the J call TRBJ2-1, with 9 bases fitting TRBD1. Losses at the gene ends were 2 bases for V and 2 bases for J; bases not matched to a gene: 7. Germline CDR1 SGHVS, CDR2 FQNEAQ. The CDR3 runs 17 residues. This CDR3 is CASSLTRDRVPYNEQFF. Here the CDR3 DNA reads TGTGCCAGCAGCTTAACCCGGGACAGGGTTCCCTACAATGAGCAGTTCTTC.

V is TRBV6-2 or TRBV6-3 and J is TRBJ2-1; TRBD2 aligns across 9 bases. The CDR3 is made up of 15 amino acids. Trimming cost V 2 bases and J 8 bases; bases outside gene matches: 7. Germline V gives CDR1 MNHEY, CDR2 SVGEGT. CDR3: CASSYPASGTDEQFF. The CDR3 nucleotides are TGTGCCAGCAGTTACCCGGCTAGCGGGACAGATGAGCAGTTCTTC.

This clonotype was counted a few times. The chain has TRBV6-1 and TRBJ2-7, with D uncertain. Germline V lookup: CDR1 MNHNS, CDR2 SASEGT. V was clipped by 4 bases and J by 2 bases, with 9 bases between them. The CDR3 contains 13 residues. The CDR3 loop is CASSVRVTYEQYF. The CDR3 nucleotides read TGTGCCAGCAGTGTAAGGGTAACCTACGAGCAGTACTTC.

V usage is TRBV20-1 and J usage is TRBJ1-1; a weak D match, TRBD1 (5 bases). V was clipped by 5 bases and J by 8 bases, with 15 bases between them. Per germline, CDR1 DFQATT and CDR2 SNEGSKA (reference sequence). The CDR3 is 12 residues long. The CDR3 loop is CSAPGPSGEAFF. For the CDR3, the DNA is TGCAGTGCTCCGGGACCCAGTGGGGAAGCTTTCTTT.

This clonotype occurred once. V gene TRBV20-1 combines with J gene TRBJ1-2, with D tentatively TRBD1 (5 bases). Trimming removed 3 bases from V and 4 bases from J, with 15 bases in between. Germline V gene sequence: CDR1 DFQATT, CDR2 SNEGSKA (reference sequence). The CDR3 has 14 amino acids. The CDR3 sequence: CSASPSQEVYGYTF. For the CDR3, the DNA is TGCAGTGCTAGTCCCTCACAGGAGGTCTATGGCTACACCTTC.

This clonotype was counted only a few times. V and J are TRBV5-1 and TRBJ1-1, with a possible D match to TRBD1 (5 bases). The V and J ends lost 6 bases and 3 bases respectively, with 15 bases between them. Germline V gene lookup returns CDR1 SGHRS and CDR2 YFSETQ. The CDR3 has 14 residues. In DNA form, the CDR3 reads TGCGCCAGCACAGACGGGGGGACGGACACTGAAGCTTTCTTT. It is translated as CASTDGGTDTEAFF. The variable domain in full, completed from reference TRBV5-1 and TRBJ1-1, reads KAGVTQTPRYLIKTRGQQVTLSCSPISGHRSVSWYQQTPGQGLQFLFEYFSETQRNKGNFPGRFSGRQFSNSRSEMNVSTLELGDSALYLCASTDGGTDTEAFFGQGTRLTVV.

J is TRBJ2-6 and V is TRBV19; the match to TRBD1 covers 7 bases. In germline, CDR1 is LNHDA, CDR2 SQIVND (reference sequence). The CDR3 is 16 residues long. V was clipped by 6 bases and J by 0 bases; unmatched bases: 5. This CDR3 is CASRTGFGSGANVLTF. CDR3 DNA: TGTGCCAGTAGGACAGGGTTCGGCTCTGGGGCCAACGTCCTGACTTTC.

CDR3 amino acids: CASSLLGAMSSYEQYF. CDR3 bases: TGTGCCAGCAGCTTATTAGGGGCTATGAGCTCCTACGAGCAGTACTTC. The chain has TRBV11-3 and TRBJ2-7, with D perhaps TRBD1 (5 bases). The CDR3 runs to 16 residues. Germline V lookup: CDR1 SGHNT, CDR2 YENEEA. Trimming removed 2 bases at V and 0 bases at J, with 14 bases between.

J is TRBJ1-5 and V is TRBV24-1, with unresolved D. The germline V gene has CDR1 KGHDR and CDR2 SFDVKD. V dropped 3 bases and J dropped 7 bases, with 6 bases sitting between them. CDR3 length: 12 amino acids. The CDR3 spells CATSDGRQPQHF. CDR3 bases: TGTGCCACCAGTGATGGGAGGCAGCCCCAGCATTTT.

This clonotype was seen more than once but under ten times. The chain recombines TRBV15 with TRBJ2-7; 9 nucleotides line up with TRBD1. The V and J ends lost 3 bases and 4 bases, in that order; junction bases with no gene match: 10. Germline CDR1 is LNHNV and CDR2 is YYDKDF (reference sequence). The CDR3 length is 16 residues. CDR3 sequence reads: CATSSPGTGRWYEQYF. CDR3 bases: TGTGCCACCAGCAGCCCCGGGACAGGGAGGTGGTACGAGCAGTACTTC.